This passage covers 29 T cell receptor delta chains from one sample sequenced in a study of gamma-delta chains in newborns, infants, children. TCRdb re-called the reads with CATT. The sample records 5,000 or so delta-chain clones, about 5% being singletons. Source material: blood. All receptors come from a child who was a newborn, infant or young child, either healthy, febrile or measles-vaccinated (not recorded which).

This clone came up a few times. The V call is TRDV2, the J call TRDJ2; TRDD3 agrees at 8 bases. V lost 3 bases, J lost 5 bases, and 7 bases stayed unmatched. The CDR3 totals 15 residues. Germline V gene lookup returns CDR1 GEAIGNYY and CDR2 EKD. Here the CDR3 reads CACDLSGGATAQLFF. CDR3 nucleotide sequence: TGTGCCTGTGACCTCTCTGGGGGAGCCACAGCACAACTCTTCTTT.

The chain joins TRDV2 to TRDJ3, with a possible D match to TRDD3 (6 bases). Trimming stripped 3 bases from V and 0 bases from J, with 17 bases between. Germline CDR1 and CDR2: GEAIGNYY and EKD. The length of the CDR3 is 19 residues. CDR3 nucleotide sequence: TGTGCCTGTGACTTAACCGGGGATTCACTCTCCTGGGACACCCGACAGATGTTTTTC. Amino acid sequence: CACDLTGDSLSWDTRQMFF.

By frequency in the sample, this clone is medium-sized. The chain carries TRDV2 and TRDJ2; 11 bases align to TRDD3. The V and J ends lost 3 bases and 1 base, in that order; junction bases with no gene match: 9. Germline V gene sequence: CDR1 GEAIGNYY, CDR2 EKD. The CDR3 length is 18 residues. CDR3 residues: CACDVLGDSNHLTAQLFF. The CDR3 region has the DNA TGTGCCTGTGACGTACTGGGGGATAGTAATCATTTGACAGCACAACTCTTCTTT.

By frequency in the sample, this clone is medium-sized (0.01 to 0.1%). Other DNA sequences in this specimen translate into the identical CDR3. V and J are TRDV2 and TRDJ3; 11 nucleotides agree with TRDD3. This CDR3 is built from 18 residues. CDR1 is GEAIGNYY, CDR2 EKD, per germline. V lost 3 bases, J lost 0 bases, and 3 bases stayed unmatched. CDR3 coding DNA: TGTGCCTGTGACTCTACTGGGGGATACTCCTGGGACACCCGACAGATGTTTTTC. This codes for CACDSTGGYSWDTRQMFF.

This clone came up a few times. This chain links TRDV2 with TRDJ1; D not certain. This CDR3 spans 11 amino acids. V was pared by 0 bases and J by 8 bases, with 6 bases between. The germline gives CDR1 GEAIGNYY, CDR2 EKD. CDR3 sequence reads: CACDTGDKLIF. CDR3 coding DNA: TGTGCCTGTGACACCGGAGACAAACTCATCTTT.

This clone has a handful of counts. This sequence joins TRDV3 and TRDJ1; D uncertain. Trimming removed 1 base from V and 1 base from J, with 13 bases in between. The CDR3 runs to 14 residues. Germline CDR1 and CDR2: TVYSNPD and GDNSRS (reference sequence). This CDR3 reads CAFIPERVTDKLIF. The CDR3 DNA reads TGTGCCTTTATCCCGGAGAGAGTCACCGATAAACTCATCTTT. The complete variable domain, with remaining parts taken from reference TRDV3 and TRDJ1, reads CDKVTQSSPDQTVASGSEVVLLCTYDTVYSNPDLFWYRIRPDYSFQFVFYGDNSRSEGADFTQGRFSVKHILTQKAFHLVISPVRTEDSATYYCAFIPERVTDKLIFGKGTRVTVEP.

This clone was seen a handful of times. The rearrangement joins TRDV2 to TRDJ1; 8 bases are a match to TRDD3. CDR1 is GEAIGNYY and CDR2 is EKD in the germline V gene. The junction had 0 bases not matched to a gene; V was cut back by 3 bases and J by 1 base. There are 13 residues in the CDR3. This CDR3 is CACDGIRTDKLIF. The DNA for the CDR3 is TGTGCCTGTGACGGGATACGCACCGATAAACTCATCTTT.

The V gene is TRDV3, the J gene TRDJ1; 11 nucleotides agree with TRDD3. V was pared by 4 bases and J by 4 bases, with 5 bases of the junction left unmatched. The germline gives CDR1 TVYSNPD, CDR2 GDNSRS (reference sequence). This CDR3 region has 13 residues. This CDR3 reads CASITGGYDKLIF. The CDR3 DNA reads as TGTGCCTCCATTACTGGGGGATACGATAAACTCATCTTT.

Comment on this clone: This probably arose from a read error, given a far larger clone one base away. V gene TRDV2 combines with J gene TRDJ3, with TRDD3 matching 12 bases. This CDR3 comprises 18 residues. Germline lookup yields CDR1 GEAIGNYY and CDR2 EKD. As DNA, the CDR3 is TGTGCCTGTGACACCGTACTGGGGGATACCTGGGACGCCCGACAGATGTTTTTC. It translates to CACDTVLGDTWDARQMFF.

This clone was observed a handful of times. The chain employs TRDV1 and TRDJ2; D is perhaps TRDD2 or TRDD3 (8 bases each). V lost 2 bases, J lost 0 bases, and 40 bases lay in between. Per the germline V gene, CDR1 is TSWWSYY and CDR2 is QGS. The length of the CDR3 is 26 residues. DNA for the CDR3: TGTGCTCTTGGGGAATTACGGTCTTCCTACGAAGAAGGGCCGTACTGGGGGCCCTCTTTGACAGCACAACTCTTCTTT. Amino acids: CALGELRSSYEEGPYWGPSLTAQLFF.

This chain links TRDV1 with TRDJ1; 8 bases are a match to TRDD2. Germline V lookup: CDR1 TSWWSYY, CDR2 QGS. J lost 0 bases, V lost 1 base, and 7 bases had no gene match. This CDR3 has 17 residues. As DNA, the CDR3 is TGTGCTCTTGGGGAACCTTCCTACGGGGGGTACACCGATAAACTCATCTTT. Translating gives CALGEPSYGGYTDKLIF.

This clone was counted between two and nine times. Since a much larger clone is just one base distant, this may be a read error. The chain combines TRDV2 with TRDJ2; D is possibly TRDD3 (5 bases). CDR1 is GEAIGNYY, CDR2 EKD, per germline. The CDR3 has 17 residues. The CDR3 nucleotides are TGTGCCTGTGGCACCGTAGGGGGTGCCCCTTTGACAGCACAACTCTTCTTT. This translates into CACGTVGGAPLTAQLFF.

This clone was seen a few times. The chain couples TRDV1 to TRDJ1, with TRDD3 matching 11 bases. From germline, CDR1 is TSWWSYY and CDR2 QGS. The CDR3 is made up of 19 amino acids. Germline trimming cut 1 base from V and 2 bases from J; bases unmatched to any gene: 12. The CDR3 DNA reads TGTGCTCTTGGGGAACGGCCTACTTGGGGGATACGAGGGACCGATAAACTCATCTTT. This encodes CALGERPTWGIRGTDKLIF.

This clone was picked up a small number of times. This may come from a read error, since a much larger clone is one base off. The CDR3 nucleotides read TGTGCCTGTGACACGCTGGGGGATACGGAGGGTTTGGCAGCACAACTCTTCTTT. Protein: CACDTLGDTEGLAAQLFF. V gene TRDV2 combines with J gene TRDJ2; 12 positions agree with TRDD3. This CDR3 comprises 18 residues. Germline V gene sequence: CDR1 GEAIGNYY, CDR2 EKD.

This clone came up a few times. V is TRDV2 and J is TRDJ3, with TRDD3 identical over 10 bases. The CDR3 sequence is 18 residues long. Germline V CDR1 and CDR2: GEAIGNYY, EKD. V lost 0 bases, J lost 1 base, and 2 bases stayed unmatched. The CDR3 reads CACDTGGYESWDTRQMFF. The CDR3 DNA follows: TGTGCCTGTGACACCGGGGGATACGAGTCCTGGGACACCCGACAGATGTTTTTC.

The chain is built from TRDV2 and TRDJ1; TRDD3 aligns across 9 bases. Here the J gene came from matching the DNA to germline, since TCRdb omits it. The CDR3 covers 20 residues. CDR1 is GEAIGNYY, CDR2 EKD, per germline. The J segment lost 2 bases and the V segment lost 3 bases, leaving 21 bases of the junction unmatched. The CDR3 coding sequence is TGTGCCTGTGACCTACCCTCATACTGGGGGAGAAGAGGAGGGACCGATAAACTCATCTTT. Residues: CACDLPSYWGRRGGTDKLIF.

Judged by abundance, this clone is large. CDR3 region: CACDLLDTDKLIF. For the CDR3, the DNA is TGTGCCTGTGACCTACTGGACACCGATAAACTCATCTTT. This chain links TRDV2 with TRDJ1, with D maybe TRDD3 (5 bases). Per the germline V gene, CDR1 is GEAIGNYY and CDR2 is EKD. The V end lost 3 bases, the J end lost 0 bases, and 7 bases lay between the germline ends. The CDR3 totals 13 residues.

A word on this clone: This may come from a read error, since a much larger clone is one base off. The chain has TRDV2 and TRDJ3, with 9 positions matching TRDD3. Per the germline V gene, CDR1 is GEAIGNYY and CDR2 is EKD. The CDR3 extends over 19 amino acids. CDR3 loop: CACDATGGPSAWDTRRMFF. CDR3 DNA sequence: TGTGCCTGTGACGCGACTGGGGGACCTTCTGCCTGGGACACCCGACGGATGTTTTTC.

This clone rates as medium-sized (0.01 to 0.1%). The CDR3 is CACDVLGGQGLTAQLFF. CDR3 coding DNA: TGTGCCTGTGACGTACTGGGGGGCCAAGGTTTGACAGCACAACTCTTCTTT. The chain links TRDV2 to TRDJ2; 8 bases are a match to TRDD3. From germline, CDR1 is GEAIGNYY and CDR2 EKD. The CDR3 has 17 residues. V shed 3 bases and J 1 base; nucleotides not matched to a gene: 9.

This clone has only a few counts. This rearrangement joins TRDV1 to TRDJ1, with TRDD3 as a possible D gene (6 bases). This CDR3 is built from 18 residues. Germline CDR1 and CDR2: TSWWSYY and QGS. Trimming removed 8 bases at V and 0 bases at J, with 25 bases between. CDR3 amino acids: CALWRMPVGVRYTDKLIF. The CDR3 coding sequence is TGTGCTCTTTGGAGGATGCCCGTGGGGGTTCGGTACACCGATAAACTCATCTTT.

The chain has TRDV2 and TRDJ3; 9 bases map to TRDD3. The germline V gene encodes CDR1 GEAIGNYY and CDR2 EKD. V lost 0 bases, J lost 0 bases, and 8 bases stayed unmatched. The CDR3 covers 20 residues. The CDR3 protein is CACDTGYWGTSSWDTRQMFF. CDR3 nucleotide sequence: TGTGCCTGTGACACCGGATACTGGGGGACGAGCTCCTGGGACACCCGACAGATGTTTTTC.

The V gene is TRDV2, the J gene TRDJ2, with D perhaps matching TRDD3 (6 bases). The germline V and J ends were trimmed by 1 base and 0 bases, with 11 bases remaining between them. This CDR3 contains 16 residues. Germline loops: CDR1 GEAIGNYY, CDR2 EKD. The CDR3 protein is CACDTRGTPLTAQLFF. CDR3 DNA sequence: TGTGCCTGTGACACAAGGGGGACCCCTTTGACAGCACAACTCTTCTTT.

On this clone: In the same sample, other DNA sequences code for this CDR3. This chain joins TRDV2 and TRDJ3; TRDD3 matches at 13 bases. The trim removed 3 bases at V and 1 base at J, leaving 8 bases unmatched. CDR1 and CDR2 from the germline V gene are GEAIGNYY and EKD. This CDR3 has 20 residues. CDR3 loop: CACDPVLGDTSSWDTRQMFF. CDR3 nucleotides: TGTGCCTGTGACCCCGTACTGGGGGATACGAGTTCCTGGGACACCCGACAGATGTTTTTC.

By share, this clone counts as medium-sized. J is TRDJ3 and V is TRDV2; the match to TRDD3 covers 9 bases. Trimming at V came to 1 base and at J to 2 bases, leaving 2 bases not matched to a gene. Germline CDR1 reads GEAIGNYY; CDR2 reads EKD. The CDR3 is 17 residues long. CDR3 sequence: CACDTTGGTWDTRQMFF. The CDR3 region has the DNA TGTGCCTGTGACACTACTGGGGGAACCTGGGACACCCGACAGATGTTTTTC.

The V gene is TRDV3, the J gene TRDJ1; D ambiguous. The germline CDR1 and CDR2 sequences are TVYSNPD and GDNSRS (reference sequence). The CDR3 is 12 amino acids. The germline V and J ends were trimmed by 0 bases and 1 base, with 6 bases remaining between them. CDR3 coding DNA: TGTGCCTTTAGACCCTCCACCGATAAACTCATCTTT. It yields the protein CAFRPSTDKLIF.

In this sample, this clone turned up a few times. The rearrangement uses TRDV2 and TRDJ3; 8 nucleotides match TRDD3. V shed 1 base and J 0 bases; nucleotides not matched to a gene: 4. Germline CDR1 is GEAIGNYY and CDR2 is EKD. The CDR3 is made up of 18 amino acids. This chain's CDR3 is CACDTLGDLSWDTRQMFF. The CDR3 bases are TGTGCCTGTGACACGCTGGGGGACCTCTCCTGGGACACCCGACAGATGTTTTTC.

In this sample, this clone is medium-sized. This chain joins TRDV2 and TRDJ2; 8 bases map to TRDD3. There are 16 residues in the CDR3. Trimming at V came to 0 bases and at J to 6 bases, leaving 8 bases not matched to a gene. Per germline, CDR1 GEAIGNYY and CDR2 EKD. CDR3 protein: CACDTWGYIVAAQLFF. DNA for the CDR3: TGTGCCTGTGACACCTGGGGATACATAGTGGCAGCACAACTCTTCTTT.

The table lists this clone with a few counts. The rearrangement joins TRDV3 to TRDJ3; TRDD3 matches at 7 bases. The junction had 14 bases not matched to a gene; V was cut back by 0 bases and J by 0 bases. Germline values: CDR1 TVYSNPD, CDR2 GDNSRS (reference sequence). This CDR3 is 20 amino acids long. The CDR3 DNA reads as TGTGCCTTTAGAGCATCTTACTGGGGAACTAGCTCCTGGGACACCCGACAGATGTTTTTC. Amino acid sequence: CAFRASYWGTSSWDTRQMFF.

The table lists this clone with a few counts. The CDR3 DNA is TGTGCCTCGCTACCTTCCTACGGGGGATACGCCGGGTACACCGATAAACTCATCTTT. It encodes CASLPSYGGYAGYTDKLIF. The chain combines TRDV3 with TRDJ1, with D possibly being TRDD3 (10 bases). V dropped 4 bases and J dropped 0 bases, with 30 bases sitting between them. Germline lookup yields CDR1 TVYSNPD and CDR2 GDNSRS (reference sequence). There are 19 residues in the CDR3.